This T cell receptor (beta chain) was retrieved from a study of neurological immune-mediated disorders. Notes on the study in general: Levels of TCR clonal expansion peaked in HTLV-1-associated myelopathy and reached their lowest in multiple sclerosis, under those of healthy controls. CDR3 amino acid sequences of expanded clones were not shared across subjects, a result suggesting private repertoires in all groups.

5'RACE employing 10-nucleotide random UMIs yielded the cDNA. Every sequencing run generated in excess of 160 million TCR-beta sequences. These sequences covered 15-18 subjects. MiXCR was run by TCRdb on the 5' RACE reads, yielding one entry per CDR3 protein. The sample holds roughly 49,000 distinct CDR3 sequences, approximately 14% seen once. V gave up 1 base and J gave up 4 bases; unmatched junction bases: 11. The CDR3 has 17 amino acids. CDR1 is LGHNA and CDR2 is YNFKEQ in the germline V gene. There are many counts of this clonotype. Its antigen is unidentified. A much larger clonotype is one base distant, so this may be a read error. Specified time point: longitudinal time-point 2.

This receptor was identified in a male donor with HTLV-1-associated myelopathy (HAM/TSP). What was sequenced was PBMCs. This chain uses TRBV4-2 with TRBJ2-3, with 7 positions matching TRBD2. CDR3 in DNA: TGTGCCAGCAGCCAAGGGGGGGTAGGGAGGGCGGCAGATACGCAGTATTTT. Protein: CASSQGGVGRAADTQYF.